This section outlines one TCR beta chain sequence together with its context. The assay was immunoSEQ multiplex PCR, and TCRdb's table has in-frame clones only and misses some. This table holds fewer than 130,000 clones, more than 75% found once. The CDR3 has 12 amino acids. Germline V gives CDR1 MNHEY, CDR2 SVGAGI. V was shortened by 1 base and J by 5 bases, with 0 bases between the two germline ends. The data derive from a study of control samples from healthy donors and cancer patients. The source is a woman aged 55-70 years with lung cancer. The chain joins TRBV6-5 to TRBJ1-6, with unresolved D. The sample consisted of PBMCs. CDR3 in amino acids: CASSYYNSPLHF. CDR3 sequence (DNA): TGTGCCAGCAGTTACTATAATTCACCCCTCCACTTT.